This T cell receptor (beta chain) was profiled in a study of identical twins. Study observations and caveats: Excess twin sharing in beta out-of-frame sequences was weaker.

In this sample, this clonotype turned up many times. The target antigen is unknown. Each CDR3 protein gets one entry after TCRdb re-called the 5' RACE reads with MiXCR. This table holds about 530,000 distinct CDR3 sequences, roughly 15% found once. This CDR3 has 13 residues. Germline assignment: CDR1 SGHTA and CDR2 FQGNSA. V was cut by 5 bases and J by 2 bases, with 7 bases left in between. The same sample was also used in a study of yellow fever vaccine responses in identical twins.

The clonotype comes from a woman aged 18-29 years in good health. J is TRBJ1-5 and V is TRBV7-2; D gene uncertain. The sequenced material came from CD4+ T cells sorted from blood. The CDR3 DNA sequence: TGTGCCAGCAGCCGTGACGGCAATCAGCCCCAGCATTTT. Encoded protein: CASSRDGNQPQHF.